This is a list of T cell receptor beta chains from one sample in a study of blood T cell repertoires in COVID-19. Libraries were prepared by immunoSEQ multiplex PCR; TCRdb keeps only in-frame clonotypes and omits some of them. The sample carries roughly 230,000 clones, 80% to 90% recorded once. Sequencing was carried out using PBMCs or T cells enriched from blood (not recorded which). Receptors originate from a woman aged 50 to 65 who had been exposed to COVID-19. CDR3s include the opening cysteine and the closing phenylalanine or tryptophan. The order of the fields is CDR3 DNA, CDR3 protein, J gene, clone size, V gene, D gene. D genes are given only for firm matches. Rows may omit the clone size; those that give it use once, few, many or a size class.

TGTGCCAGCAGTCCCAACGGGGGTTGGGAGACCCAGTACTTC	CASSPNGGWETQYF	TRBJ2-5	-	TRBV7-2	-
TGTGCCAGCAGTACAGGGTTGGACTATGGCTACACCTTC	CASSTGLDYGYTF	TRBJ1-2	-	TRBV7-9	-
TGTGCCACCAGTGATTTGCCTACAGGGGAAGGCCACTGGTCTCAGCCCCAGCATTTT	CATSDLPTGEGHWSQPQHF	TRBJ1-5	-	TRBV24-1	TRBD1
TGCGCCAGCAGCTTCAGGGTAGGTGGGACTGAAGCTTTCTTT	CASSFRVGGTEAFF	TRBJ1-1	-	TRBV5-1	-
TGTGCCAGCATCATTCCGGGGGGCTATGGCTACACCTTC	CASIIPGGYGYTF	TRBJ1-2	-	TRBV28	-
TGTGCCAGCAGTCTTTCTAATTCACCCCTCCACTTT	CASSLSNSPLHF	TRBJ1-6	-	TRBV6-2/TRBV6-3	-
TGTGCCAGCAGCCGAGACAGACCCTATGGCTACACCTTC	CASSRDRPYGYTF	TRBJ1-2	-	TRBV12-3/TRBV12-4	-
TGTGCCAGCAGTTACACTAGCGGCAAAGAGACCCAGTACTTC	CASSYTSGKETQYF	TRBJ2-5	-	TRBV6-2/TRBV6-3	TRBD2
TGTGCCAGCAGCTTGGGTCCGGCGGGGTCATCAAAAGAGCAGTACTTC	CASSLGPAGSSKEQYF	TRBJ2-7	-	TRBV5-4	-
TGTGCCAGCAGCCAGGGAGGGGGAAGGATAGACACTGAAGCTTTCTTT	CASSQGGGRIDTEAFF	TRBJ1-1	few	TRBV4-2	-
TGTGCCAGCAGCCAAGATCCAGGGATCTATGGCTACACCTTC	CASSQDPGIYGYTF	TRBJ1-2	-	TRBV4-2	-
TGTGCCAGCAGCTTCCAGACAGGTGGGGGTGAAGCTTTCTTT	CASSFQTGGGEAFF	TRBJ1-1	few	TRBV6-2/TRBV6-3	-
TGCGCCAGCAGCCAAGATCGGGAAGGAATGAACACTGAAGCTTTCTTT	CASSQDREGMNTEAFF	TRBJ1-1	-	TRBV4-3	-
TGCGCCAGCAGCCAAGTCGGTCGGGCCGGGGAGCTGTTTTTT	CASSQVGRAGELFF	TRBJ2-2	-	TRBV4-1	-
TGTGCCAGCAGCTCCGGGACAGGGCCCACTGAAGCTTTCTTT	CASSSGTGPTEAFF	TRBJ1-1	-	TRBV13	TRBD1
TGCAGCGTTGATCCCCGGGCAGGGTGCGAGCAGTACTTC	CSVDPRAGCEQYF	TRBJ2-7	-	TRBV29-1	-
TGTGCCAGCGCCGCTACAGCTAACTATGGCTACACCTTC	CASAATANYGYTF	TRBJ1-2	-	TRBV19	-
TGCAGCGCCCGATGGCAGGGAATTCTGAATGAGCAGTTCTTC	CSARWQGILNEQFF	TRBJ2-1	-	TRBV29-1	-